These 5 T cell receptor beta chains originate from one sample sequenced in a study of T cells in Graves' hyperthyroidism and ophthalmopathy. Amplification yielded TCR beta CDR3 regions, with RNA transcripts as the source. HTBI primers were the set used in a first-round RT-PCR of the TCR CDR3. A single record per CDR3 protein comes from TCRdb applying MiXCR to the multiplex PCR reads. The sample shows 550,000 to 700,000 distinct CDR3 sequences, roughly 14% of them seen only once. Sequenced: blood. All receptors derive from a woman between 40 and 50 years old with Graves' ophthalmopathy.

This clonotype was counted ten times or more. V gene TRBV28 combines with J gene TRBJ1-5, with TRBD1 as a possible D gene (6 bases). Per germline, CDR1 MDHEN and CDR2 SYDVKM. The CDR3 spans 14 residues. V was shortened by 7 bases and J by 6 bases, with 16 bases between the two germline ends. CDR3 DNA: TGTGCCAGCATGGAACAGGGTCCGGGTCAGCCCCAGCATTTT. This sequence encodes CASMEQGPGQPQHF.

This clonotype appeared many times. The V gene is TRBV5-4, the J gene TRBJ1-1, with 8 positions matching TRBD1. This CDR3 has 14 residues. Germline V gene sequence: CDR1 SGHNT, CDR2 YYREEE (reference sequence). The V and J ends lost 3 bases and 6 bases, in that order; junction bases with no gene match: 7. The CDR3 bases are TGTGCCAGCAGCTCTGGGACAGGCGGGTCTGAAGCTTTCTTT. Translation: CASSSGTGGSEAFF.

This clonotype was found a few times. CDR3: CASSFTGRSSYEQYF. The CDR3 bases are TGTGCCAGCAGTTTCACCGGTCGAAGCTCCTACGAGCAGTACTTC. The chain links TRBV27 to TRBJ2-7, with unresolved D. Germline V lookup: CDR1 MNHEY, CDR2 SMNVEV (reference sequence). The V and J ends lost 3 bases and 0 bases respectively, with 12 bases between them. The CDR3 consists of 15 residues.

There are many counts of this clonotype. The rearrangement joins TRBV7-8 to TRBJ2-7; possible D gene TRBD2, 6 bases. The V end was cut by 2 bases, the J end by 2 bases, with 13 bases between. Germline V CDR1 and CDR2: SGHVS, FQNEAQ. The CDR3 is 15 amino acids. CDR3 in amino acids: CASSLFGSGTYEQYF. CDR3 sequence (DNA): TGTGCCAGCAGCTTATTCGGTAGCGGTACCTACGAGCAGTACTTC.

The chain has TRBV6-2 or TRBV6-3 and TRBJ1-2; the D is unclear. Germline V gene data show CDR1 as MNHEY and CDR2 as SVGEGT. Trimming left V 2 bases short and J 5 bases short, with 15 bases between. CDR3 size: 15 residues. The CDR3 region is CASSYTILKSYGYTF. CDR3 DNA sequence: TGTGCCAGCAGTTACACAATACTGAAGTCTTATGGCTACACCTTC.